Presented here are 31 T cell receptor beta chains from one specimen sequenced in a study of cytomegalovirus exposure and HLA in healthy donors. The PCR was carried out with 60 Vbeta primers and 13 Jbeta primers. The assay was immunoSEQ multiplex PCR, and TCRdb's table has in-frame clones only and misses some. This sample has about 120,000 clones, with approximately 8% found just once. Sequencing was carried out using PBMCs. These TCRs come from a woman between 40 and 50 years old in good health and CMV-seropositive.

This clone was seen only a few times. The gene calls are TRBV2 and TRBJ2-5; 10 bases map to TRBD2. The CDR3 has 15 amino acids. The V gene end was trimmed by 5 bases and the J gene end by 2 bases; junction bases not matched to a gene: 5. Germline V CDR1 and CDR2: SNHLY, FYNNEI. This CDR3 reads CASSRASGGQETQYF. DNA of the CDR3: TGTGCCAGCAGTAGGGCTAGCGGGGGTCAAGAGACCCAGTACTTC.

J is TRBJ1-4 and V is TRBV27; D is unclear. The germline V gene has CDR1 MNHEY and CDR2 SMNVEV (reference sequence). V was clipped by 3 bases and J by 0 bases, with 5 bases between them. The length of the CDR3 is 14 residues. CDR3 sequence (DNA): TGTGCCAGCAGTTTTTCGGCAACTAATGAAAAACTGTTTTTT. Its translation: CASSFSATNEKLFF.

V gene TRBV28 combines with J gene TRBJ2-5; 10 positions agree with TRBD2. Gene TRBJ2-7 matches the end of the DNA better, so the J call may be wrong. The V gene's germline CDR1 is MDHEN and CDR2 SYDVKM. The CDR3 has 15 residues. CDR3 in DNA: TGTGCCAGCAGTCTCGGACTAGCGGCTCCTCGCGAGCAGTACTTC. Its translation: CASSLGLAAPREQYF.

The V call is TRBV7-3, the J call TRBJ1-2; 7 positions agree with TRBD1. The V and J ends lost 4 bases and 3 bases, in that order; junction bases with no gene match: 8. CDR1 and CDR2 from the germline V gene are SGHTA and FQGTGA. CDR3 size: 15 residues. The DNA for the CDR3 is TGTGCCAGCAGCTCGACAGGGTTTAAGGACTATGGCTACACCTTC. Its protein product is CASSSTGFKDYGYTF.

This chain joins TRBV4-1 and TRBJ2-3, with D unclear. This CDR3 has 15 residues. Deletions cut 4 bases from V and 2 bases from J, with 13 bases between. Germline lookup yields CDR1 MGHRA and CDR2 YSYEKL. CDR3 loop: CASSPRSFITDTQYF. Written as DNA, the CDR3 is TGCGCCAGCAGCCCCCGGTCGTTTATCACAGATACGCAGTATTTT.

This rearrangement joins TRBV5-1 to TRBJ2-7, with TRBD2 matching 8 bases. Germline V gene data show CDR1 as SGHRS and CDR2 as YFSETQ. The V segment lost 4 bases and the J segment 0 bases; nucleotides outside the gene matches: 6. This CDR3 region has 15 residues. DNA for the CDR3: TGCGCCAGCAGCCGACGGGGGGGGCTCTCCTACGAGCAGTACTTC. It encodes CASSRRGGLSYEQYF.

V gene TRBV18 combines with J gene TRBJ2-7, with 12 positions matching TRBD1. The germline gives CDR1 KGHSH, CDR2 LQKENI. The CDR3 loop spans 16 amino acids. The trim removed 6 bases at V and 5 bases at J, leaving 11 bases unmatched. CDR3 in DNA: TGTGCCAGCTCGTCCACTTCCGGGACAGGGGGCCACGAGCAGTACTTC. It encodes CASSSTSGTGGHEQYF.

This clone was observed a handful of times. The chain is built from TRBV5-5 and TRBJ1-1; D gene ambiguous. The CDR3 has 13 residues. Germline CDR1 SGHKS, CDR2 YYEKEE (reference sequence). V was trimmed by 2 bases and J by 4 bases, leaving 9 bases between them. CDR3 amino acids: CASSFGDSTEAFF. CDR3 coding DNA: TGTGCCAGCAGCTTCGGGGATAGCACTGAAGCTTTCTTT.

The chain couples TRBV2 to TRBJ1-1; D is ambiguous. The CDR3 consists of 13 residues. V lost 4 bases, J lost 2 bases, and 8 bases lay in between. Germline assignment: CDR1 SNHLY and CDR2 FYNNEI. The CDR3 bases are TGTGCCAGCAGTGCAACGGGAAACACTGAAGCTTTCTTT. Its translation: CASSATGNTEAFF.

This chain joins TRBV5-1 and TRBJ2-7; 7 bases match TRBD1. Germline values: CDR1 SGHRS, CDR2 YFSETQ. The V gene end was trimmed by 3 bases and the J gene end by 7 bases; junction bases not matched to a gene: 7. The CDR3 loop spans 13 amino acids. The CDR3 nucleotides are TGCGCCAGCAGCTCCGACAGGGACGAAGAGCAGTACTTC. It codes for CASSSDRDEEQYF.

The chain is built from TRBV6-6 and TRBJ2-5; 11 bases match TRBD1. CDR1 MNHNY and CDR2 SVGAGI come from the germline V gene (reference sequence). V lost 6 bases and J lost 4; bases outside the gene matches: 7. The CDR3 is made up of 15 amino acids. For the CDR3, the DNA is TGTGCCAGCAGAAAGGACAGGGGGCAAGTAGAGACCCAGTACTTC. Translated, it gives CASRKDRGQVETQYF.

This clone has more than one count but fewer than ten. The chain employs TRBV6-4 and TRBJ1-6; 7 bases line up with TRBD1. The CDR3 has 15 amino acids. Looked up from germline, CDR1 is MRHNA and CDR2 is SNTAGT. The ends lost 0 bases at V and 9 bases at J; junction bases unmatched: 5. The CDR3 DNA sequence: TGTGCCAGCAGTGACTCTTCGGCAGGGGGTTCACCCCTCCACTTT. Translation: CASSDSSAGGSPLHF.

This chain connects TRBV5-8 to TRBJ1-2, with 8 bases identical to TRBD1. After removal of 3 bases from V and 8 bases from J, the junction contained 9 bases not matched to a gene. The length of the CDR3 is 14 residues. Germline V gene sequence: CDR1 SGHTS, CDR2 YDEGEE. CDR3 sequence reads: CASSSPGQGGGYTF. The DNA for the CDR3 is TGTGCCAGCAGCTCTCCTGGACAGGGAGGCGGCTACACCTTC.

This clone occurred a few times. CDR3: CASSLASRGLGQPQHF. In nucleotides, the CDR3 is TGTGCCAGCAGCTTAGCTAGCAGGGGGCTAGGACAGCCCCAGCATTTT. V gene TRBV7-2 combines with J gene TRBJ1-5, with TRBD1 identical over 8 bases. After removal of 0 bases from V and 7 bases from J, the junction contained 8 bases not matched to a gene. The germline V gene encodes CDR1 SGHTA and CDR2 FQGNSA. The CDR3 totals 16 residues.

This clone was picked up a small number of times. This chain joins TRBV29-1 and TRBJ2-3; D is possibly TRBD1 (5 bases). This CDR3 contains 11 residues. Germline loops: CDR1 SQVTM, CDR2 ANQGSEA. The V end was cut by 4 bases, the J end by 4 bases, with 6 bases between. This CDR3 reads CSVGRADTQYF. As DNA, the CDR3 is TGCAGCGTTGGCAGGGCAGATACGCAGTATTTT.

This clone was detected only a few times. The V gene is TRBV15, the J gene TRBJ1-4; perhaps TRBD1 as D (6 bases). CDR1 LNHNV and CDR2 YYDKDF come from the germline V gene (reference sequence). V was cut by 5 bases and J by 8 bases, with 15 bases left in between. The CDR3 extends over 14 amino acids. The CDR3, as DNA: TGTGCCACCAGCCTACAGGGCCGCGGAGAAAAACTGTTTTTT. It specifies CATSLQGRGEKLFF.

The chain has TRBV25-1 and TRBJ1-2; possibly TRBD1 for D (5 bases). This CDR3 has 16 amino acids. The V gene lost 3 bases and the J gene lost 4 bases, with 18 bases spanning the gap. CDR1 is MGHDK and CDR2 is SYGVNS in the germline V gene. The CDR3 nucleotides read TGTGCCAGCAGTGATAGTAGTACAGGACAACTCTATGGCTACACCTTC. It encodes CASSDSSTGQLYGYTF.

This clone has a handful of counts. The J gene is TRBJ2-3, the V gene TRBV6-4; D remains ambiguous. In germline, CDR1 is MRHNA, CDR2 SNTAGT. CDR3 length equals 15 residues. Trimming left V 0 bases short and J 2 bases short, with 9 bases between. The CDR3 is CASSDSRQITDTQYF. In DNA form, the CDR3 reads TGTGCCAGCAGTGACTCGAGACAAATCACAGATACGCAGTATTTT.

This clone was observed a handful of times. The CDR3 nucleotides are TGCAGCGTTGAGCCCGGCGGCTCTGGGGCCAACGTCCTGACTTTC. Its translation is CSVEPGGSGANVLTF. This chain joins TRBV29-1 and TRBJ2-6; D gene unclear. CDR1 is SQVTM, CDR2 ANQGSEA, per germline. The CDR3 has 15 residues. Trimming stripped 3 bases from V and 0 bases from J, with 9 bases between.

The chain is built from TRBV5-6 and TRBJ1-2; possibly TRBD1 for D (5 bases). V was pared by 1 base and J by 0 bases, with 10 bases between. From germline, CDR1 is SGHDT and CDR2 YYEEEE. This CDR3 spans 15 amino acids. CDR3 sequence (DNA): TGTGCCAGCAGCTTGACGGGGGACTCTAACTATGGCTACACCTTC. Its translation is CASSLTGDSNYGYTF.

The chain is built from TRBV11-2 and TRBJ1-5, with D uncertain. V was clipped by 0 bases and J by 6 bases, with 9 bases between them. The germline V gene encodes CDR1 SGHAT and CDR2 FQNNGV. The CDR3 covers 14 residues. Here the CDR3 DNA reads TGTGCCAGCAGCTTAGATCGCCTGAGTCAGCCCCAGCATTTT. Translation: CASSLDRLSQPQHF.

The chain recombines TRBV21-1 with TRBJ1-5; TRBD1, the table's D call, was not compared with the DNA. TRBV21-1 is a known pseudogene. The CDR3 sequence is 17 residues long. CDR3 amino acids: CASSNLMDRAVNQPQHF. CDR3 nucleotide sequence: TGTGCCAGCTCTAACCTGATGGACAGGGCCGTCAATCAGCCCCAGCATTTT.

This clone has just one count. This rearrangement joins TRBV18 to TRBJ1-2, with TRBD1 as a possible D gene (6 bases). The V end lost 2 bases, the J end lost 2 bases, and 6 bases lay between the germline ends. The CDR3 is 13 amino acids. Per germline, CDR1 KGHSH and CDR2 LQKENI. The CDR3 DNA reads TGTGCCAGCTCACCAGGACAGAACTATGGCTACACCTTC. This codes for CASSPGQNYGYTF.

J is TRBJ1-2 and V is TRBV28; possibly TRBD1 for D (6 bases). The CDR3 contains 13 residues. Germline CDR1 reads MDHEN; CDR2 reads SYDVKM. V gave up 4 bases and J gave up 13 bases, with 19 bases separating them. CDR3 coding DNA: TGTGCCAGCAGTTCATCAACACTACAGGGCCCCACCTTC. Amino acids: CASSSSTLQGPTF.

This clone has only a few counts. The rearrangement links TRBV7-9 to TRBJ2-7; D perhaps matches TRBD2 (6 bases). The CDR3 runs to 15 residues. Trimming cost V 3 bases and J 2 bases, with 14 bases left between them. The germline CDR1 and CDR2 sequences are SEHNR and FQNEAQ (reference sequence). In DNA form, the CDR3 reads TGTGCCAGCAGCTTTCGGGCAGGACTAACCTACGAGCAGTACTTC. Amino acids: CASSFRAGLTYEQYF.

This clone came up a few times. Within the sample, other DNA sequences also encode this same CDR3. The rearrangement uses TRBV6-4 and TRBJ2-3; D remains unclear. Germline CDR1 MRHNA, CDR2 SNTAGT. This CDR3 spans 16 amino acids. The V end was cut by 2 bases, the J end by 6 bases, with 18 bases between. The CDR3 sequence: CASSDTGLAVTDTQYF. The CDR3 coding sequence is TGTGCCAGCAGTGACACCGGGTTAGCCGTGACGGATACGCAGTATTTT.

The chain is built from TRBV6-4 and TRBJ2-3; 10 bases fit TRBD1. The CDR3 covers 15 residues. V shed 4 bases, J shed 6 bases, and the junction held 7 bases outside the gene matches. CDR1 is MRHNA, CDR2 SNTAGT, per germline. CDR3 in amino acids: CASSAGTGERDTQYF. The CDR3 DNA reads TGTGCCAGCAGTGCCGGGACAGGGGAAAGGGATACGCAGTATTTT.

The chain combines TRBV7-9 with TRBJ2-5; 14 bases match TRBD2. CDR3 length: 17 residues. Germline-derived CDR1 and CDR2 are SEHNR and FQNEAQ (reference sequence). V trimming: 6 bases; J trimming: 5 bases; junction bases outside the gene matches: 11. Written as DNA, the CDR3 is TGTGCCAGCAGTGGAGGACTAGCGGGGGGCCCCAGGGAGACCCAGTACTTC. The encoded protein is CASSGGLAGGPRETQYF.

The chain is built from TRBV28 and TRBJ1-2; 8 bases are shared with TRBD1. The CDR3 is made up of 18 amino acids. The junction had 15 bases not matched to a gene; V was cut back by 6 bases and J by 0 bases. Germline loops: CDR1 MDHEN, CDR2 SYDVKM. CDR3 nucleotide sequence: TGTGCCAGCAGGCTTCCCCTGGGGACAGGCAACTCTAACTATGGCTACACCTTC. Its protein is CASRLPLGTGNSNYGYTF.

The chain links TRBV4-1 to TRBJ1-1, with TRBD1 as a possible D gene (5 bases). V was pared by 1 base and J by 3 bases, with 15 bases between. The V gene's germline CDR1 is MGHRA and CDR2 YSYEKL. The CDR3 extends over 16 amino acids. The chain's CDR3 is CASSQGLGGGYTEAFF. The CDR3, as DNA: TGCGCCAGCAGCCAAGGACTTGGGGGGGGGTACACTGAAGCTTTCTTT.

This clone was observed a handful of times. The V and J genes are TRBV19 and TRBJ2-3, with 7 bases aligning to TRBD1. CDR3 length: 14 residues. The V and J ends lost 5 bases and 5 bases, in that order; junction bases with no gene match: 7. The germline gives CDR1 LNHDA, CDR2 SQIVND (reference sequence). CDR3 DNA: TGTGCCAGTAGTGACAGGGTTGGGCGAGATACGCAGTATTTT. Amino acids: CASSDRVGRDTQYF.